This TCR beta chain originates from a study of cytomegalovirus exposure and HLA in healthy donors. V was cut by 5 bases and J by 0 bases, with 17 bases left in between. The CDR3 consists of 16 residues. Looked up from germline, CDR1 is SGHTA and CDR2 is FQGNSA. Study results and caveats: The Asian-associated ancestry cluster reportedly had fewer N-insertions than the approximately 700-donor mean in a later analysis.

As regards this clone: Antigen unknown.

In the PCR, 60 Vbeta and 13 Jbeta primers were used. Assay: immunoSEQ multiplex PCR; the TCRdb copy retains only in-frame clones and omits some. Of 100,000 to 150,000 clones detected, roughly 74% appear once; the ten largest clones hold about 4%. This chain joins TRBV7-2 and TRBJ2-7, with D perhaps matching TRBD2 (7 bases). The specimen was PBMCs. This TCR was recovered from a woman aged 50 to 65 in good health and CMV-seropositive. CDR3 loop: CASSTRGGPSSYEQYF. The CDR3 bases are TGTGCCAGCAGCACTCGCGGGGGCCCAAGCTCCTACGAGCAGTACTTC.